This T cell receptor (beta chain) was recovered during a study of cytomegalovirus exposure and HLA in healthy donors. Study background: Early on, a data release was issued that held 85 million to 95 million unique TCRs from HLA-typed donors. Study outcomes and limitations: V- and J-gene trimming of TCR beta was linked (in a later analysis) to a missense DCLRE1C variant.

J lost 6 bases, V lost 4 bases, and 7 bases had no gene match. Germline V gives CDR1 MGHRA, CDR2 YSYEKL. This CDR3 has 16 residues. As concerns this clone: The antigen remains unidentified.

PCR involved 60 Vbeta and 13 Jbeta primers. Clones were read by immunoSEQ multiplex PCR, and TCRdb kept only the in-frame ones, dropping some. The repertoire holds roughly 100,000 clones, with roughly three quarters as singletons. The specimen was PBMCs. The chain has TRBV4-1 and TRBJ1-6; 9 nucleotides line up with TRBD1. This TCR derives from a male donor in good health and CMV-seronegative. The CDR3 loop reads CASSPRDRAFNSPLHF. The CDR3, as DNA: TGCGCCAGCAGCCCCCGGGACAGGGCCTTTAATTCACCCCTCCACTTT.